This paragraph reports one T cell receptor beta chain. These data are taken from a study of T cell changes during pregnancy in multiple sclerosis. Libraries were prepared by immunoSEQ multiplex PCR; TCRdb keeps only in-frame clonotypes and omits some of them. The sample has approximately 25,000 clones, around nine tenths seen once; the top ten hold around 8%. Germline V gene data show CDR1 as SNHLY and CDR2 as FYNNEI. V lost 4 bases and J lost 6; bases outside the gene matches: 5. The CDR3 is made up of 14 amino acids. V and J are TRBV2 and TRBJ2-2, with 7 bases identical to TRBD2. The sequence derives from a female donor with multiple sclerosis, enrolled in a pregnancy study. Sample: CD8+ T cells from peripheral blood mononuclear cells, taken in the second trimester of pregnancy. The CDR3 region is CASSGSGESGELFF. The CDR3 DNA is TGTGCCAGCAGTGGCAGCGGGGAATCCGGGGAGCTGTTTTTT.